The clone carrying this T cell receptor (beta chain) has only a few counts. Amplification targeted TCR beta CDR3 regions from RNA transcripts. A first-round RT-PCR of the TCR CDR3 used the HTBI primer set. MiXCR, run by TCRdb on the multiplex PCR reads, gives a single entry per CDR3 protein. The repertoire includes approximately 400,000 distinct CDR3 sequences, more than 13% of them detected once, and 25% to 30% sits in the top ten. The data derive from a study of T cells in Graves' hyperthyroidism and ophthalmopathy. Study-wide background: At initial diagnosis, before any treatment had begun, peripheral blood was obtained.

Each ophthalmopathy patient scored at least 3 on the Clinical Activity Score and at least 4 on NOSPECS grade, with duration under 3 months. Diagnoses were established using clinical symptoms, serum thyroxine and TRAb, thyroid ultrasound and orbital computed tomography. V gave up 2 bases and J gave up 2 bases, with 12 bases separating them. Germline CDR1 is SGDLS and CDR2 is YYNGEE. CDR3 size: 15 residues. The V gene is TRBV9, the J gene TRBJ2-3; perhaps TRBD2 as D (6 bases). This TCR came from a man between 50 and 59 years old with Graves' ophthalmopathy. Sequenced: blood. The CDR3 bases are TGTGCCAGCAGCGTGACGGGAGTACCCACAGATACGCAGTATTTT. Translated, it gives CASSVTGVPTDTQYF.